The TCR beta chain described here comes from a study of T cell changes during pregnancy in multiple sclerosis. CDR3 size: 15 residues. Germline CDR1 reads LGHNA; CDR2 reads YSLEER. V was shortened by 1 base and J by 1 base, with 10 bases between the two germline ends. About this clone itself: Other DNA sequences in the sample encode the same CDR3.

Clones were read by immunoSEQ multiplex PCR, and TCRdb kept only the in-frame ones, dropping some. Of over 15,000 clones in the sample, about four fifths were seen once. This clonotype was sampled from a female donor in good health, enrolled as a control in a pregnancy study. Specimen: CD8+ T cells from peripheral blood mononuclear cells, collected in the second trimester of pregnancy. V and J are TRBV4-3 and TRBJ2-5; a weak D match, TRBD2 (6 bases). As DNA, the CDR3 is TGCGCCAGCAGCCAAGGGGACTCCCTCCAAGAGACCCAGTACTTC. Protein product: CASSQGDSLQETQYF.